The 26 T cell receptor beta chains listed next were all sequenced from one sample in a study of memory CD4+ T cells and cytomegalovirus serostatus. Single viable CD3+CD4+CD8-CD45RO+ cells were sorted as the memory CD4+ T cells. Clones were sequenced by immunoSEQ multiplex PCR, and TCRdb holds only the in-frame ones, with some missing. This sample yields about 60,000 clones, of which 60% to 80% are seen a single time; around 0.81% belongs to the top ten. The specimen was memory CD4+ T cells from blood. These receptors were taken from an adult in good health and CMV-seronegative.

The chain carries TRBV7-3 and TRBJ1-1; D is unresolved. Trimming stripped 2 bases from V and 2 bases from J, with 6 bases between. This CDR3 has 13 amino acids. Germline V gives CDR1 SGHTA, CDR2 FQGTGA. The CDR3 sequence is CASSLVPNTEAFF. In DNA form, the CDR3 reads TGTGCCAGCAGCTTAGTACCTAACACTGAAGCTTTCTTT.

The V and J genes are TRBV5-4 and TRBJ1-6, with D uncertain. CDR1 is SGHNT, CDR2 YYREEE, per germline (reference sequence). The CDR3 totals 14 residues. V lost 4 bases and J 10 bases, leaving 15 bases between the germline ends. The CDR3 loop reads CASSPGGLYSPLHF. The CDR3 DNA follows: TGTGCCAGCAGCCCGGGCGGCCTTTACTCACCCCTCCACTTT.

The table lists this clone with a count of one. V usage is TRBV5-4 and J usage is TRBJ2-1, with TRBD1 identical over 8 bases. The CDR3 length is 16 residues. The ends lost 2 bases at V and 4 bases at J; junction bases unmatched: 8. CDR1 is SGHNT, CDR2 YYREEE, per germline (reference sequence). The chain's CDR3 is CASSLGDRSMYNEQFF. CDR3 bases: TGTGCCAGCAGCTTAGGGGACAGGTCGATGTACAATGAGCAGTTCTTC.

The rearrangement links TRBV5-1 to TRBJ2-2, with 8 positions matching TRBD2. This CDR3 region has 16 residues. V trimming: 0 bases; J trimming: 1 base; junction bases outside the gene matches: 2. Germline V gives CDR1 SGHRS, CDR2 YFSETQ. The CDR3 spells CASSLVAGQNTGELFF. CDR3 in DNA: TGCGCCAGCAGCTTGGTAGCGGGGCAGAACACCGGGGAGCTGTTTTTT.

CDR3 in amino acids: CASTSGRSYEQYF. DNA of the CDR3: TGCGCCAGCACTAGCGGGCGGTCCTACGAGCAGTACTTC. The chain couples TRBV5-1 to TRBJ2-7, with 8 nucleotides matching TRBD2. The V and J ends lost 6 bases and 1 base, in that order; junction bases with no gene match: 3. Germline V gene lookup returns CDR1 SGHRS and CDR2 YFSETQ. CDR3 length: 13 amino acids.

In DNA form, the CDR3 reads TGTGCCAGCAGCTCCCTTCCGACCCCCGTGGGGGTCAATGAGCAGTTCTTC. The encoded protein is CASSSLPTPVGVNEQFF. V is TRBV13 and J is TRBJ2-1; D is possibly TRBD1 or TRBD2 (5 bases each). V gave up 4 bases and J gave up 6 bases, with 22 bases separating them. CDR3 length: 17 amino acids. The germline V gene has CDR1 PRHDT and CDR2 FYEKMQ (reference sequence).

This chain connects TRBV5-1 to TRBJ2-2, with D uncertain. The germline CDR1 and CDR2 sequences are SGHRS and YFSETQ. V was trimmed by 4 bases and J by 1 base, leaving 8 bases between them. The CDR3 runs 14 residues. CDR3 loop: CASSADKNTGELFF. CDR3 nucleotides: TGCGCCAGCAGCGCTGATAAGAACACCGGGGAGCTGTTTTTT.

The rearrangement links TRBV27 to TRBJ1-4; unclear D gene. The germline V gene has CDR1 MNHEY and CDR2 SMNVEV (reference sequence). Trimming took 4 bases from V and 2 from J, leaving 11 bases between them. The CDR3 loop spans 15 amino acids. The CDR3 reads CASSSLGKTNEKLFF. For the CDR3, the DNA is TGTGCCAGCAGTTCGCTGGGGAAGACTAATGAAAAACTGTTTTTT.

The V and J genes are TRBV4-3 and TRBJ2-7; no reliable D call. Germline V CDR1 and CDR2: LGHNA, YSLEER. The CDR3 runs 13 residues. The V and J ends lost 0 bases and 10 bases respectively, with 13 bases between them. CDR3 sequence reads: CASSQDRVRSQYF. In nucleotides, the CDR3 is TGCGCCAGCAGCCAAGATAGAGTCCGTTCTCAGTACTTC.

The V and J genes are TRBV6-1 and TRBJ1-1, with D unclear. From germline, CDR1 is MNHNS and CDR2 SASEGT. V shed 5 bases and J shed 5 bases, with 18 bases lying between them. This CDR3 comprises 15 residues. The CDR3 protein is CASSTPERMWTEAFF. The CDR3 nucleotides read TGTGCCAGCAGTACTCCGGAACGCATGTGGACTGAAGCTTTCTTT.

CDR3 loop: CASSLQGTYEQYF. For the CDR3, the DNA is TGTGCCAGCAGCTTACAGGGGACCTACGAGCAGTACTTC. The chain links TRBV28 to TRBJ2-7, with 7 bases lining up with TRBD1. Germline values: CDR1 MDHEN, CDR2 SYDVKM. The length of the CDR3 is 13 residues. Unmatched junction bases numbered 4, after V lost 6 bases and J lost 2 bases. Filled out from reference TRBV28 and TRBJ2-7, the complete variable domain reads DVKVTQSSRYLVKRTGEKVFLECVQDMDHENMFWYRQDPGLGLRLIYFSYDVKMKEKGDIPEGYSVSREKKERFSLILESASTNQTSMYLCASSLQGTYEQYFGPGTRLTVT.

The rearrangement links TRBV21-1 to TRBJ2-6; the table assigns TRBD1, which was not confirmed against the DNA. TRBV21-1 is termed a pseudogene. The CDR3 extends over 22 amino acids. CDR3 in DNA: TGTGCCAGCAGCAAAGAGGCCAGACAGGGGCAAAACTTTACCTCTGGGGCCAACGTCCTGACTTTC. Protein: CASSKEARQGQNFTSGANVLTF.

The chain carries TRBV28 and TRBJ2-1; no definite D call. Germline V gives CDR1 MDHEN, CDR2 SYDVKM. CDR3 length equals 11 residues. V shed 5 bases and J shed 4 bases, with 3 bases lying between them. This CDR3 is CASSTYNEQFF. Here the CDR3 DNA reads TGTGCCAGCAGTACATACAATGAGCAGTTCTTC.

V is TRBV30 and J is TRBJ2-6; D not resolved. Per the germline V gene, CDR1 is GTSNPN and CDR2 is SVGIG (reference sequence). The V end lost 2 bases, the J end lost 0 bases, and 5 bases lay between the germline ends. This CDR3 has 14 amino acids. The CDR3 here is CAWSTSSGANVLTF. The CDR3 region has the DNA TGTGCCTGGAGTACGAGCTCTGGGGCCAACGTCCTGACTTTC.

The chain uses TRBV2 and TRBJ2-7, with D maybe TRBD1 (6 bases). V gave up 3 bases and J gave up 2 bases, with 20 bases separating them. Germline V CDR1 and CDR2: SNHLY, FYNNEI. This CDR3 is 17 amino acids long. CDR3 sequence: CASSDSLLQGMAYEQYF. CDR3 in DNA: TGTGCCAGCAGTGACTCGCTACTTCAGGGGATGGCCTACGAGCAGTACTTC.

The gene calls are TRBV11-3 and TRBJ1-1, with no clear D. The V end lost 2 bases, the J end lost 3 bases, and 10 bases lay between the germline ends. The V gene's germline CDR1 is SGHNT and CDR2 YENEEA. The CDR3 has 14 amino acids. CDR3 region: CASSLQDGDTEAFF. In DNA form, the CDR3 reads TGTGCCAGCAGCTTACAGGACGGGGACACTGAAGCTTTCTTT.

The J gene is TRBJ2-2, the V gene TRBV6-1; a possible D gene is TRBD2 (7 bases). The CDR3 runs 15 residues. V was cut by 11 bases and J by 1 base, with 17 bases left in between. The V gene's germline CDR1 is MNHNS and CDR2 SASEGT. CDR3 nucleotides: TGTGCCGGGGGGGTGGACAGAAAGAACACCGGGGAGCTGTTTTTT. Amino acids: CAGGVDRKNTGELFF.

The chain combines TRBV7-6 with TRBJ1-1, with TRBD1 matching 7 bases. V lost 0 bases, J lost 1 base, and 8 bases stayed unmatched. The CDR3 covers 17 residues. Germline V lookup: CDR1 SGHVS, CDR2 FNYEAQ. CDR3 DNA sequence: TGTGCCAGCAGCTTAGCGGTCAAAGGGGGCAGGAACACTGAAGCTTTCTTT. Its protein is CASSLAVKGGRNTEAFF. Complete variable domain (other parts from reference TRBV7-6 and TRBJ1-1): GAGVSQSPRYKVTKRGQDVALRCDPISGHVSLYWYRQALGQGPEFLTYFNYEAQQDKSGLPNDRFSAERPEGSISTLTIQRTEQRDSAMYRCASSLAVKGGRNTEAFFGQGTRLTVV.

V usage is TRBV7-9 and J usage is TRBJ2-1, with D possibly TRBD1 on 5 matching bases. There are 13 residues in the CDR3. Germline lookup yields CDR1 SEHNR and CDR2 FQNEAQ (reference sequence). Trimming cost V 5 bases and J 8 bases, with 13 bases left between them. This CDR3 is CASSPKGPDEQFF. The CDR3 DNA sequence: TGTGCCAGCAGCCCCAAGGGGCCAGATGAGCAGTTCTTC.

In this sample, this clone turned up once. The J gene is TRBJ2-7, the V gene TRBV29-1; possible D gene TRBD2, 5 bases. Germline loops: CDR1 SQVTM, CDR2 ANQGSEA. V was cut by 4 bases and J by 3 bases, with 13 bases left in between. This CDR3 has 13 residues. The CDR3 sequence: CSVGQNRGYEQYF. As DNA, the CDR3 is TGCAGCGTTGGGCAGAATCGGGGCTACGAGCAGTACTTC.

This clone was counted a single time. The CDR3 spells CASSRLRVSGQNDGYTF. The CDR3 DNA reads TGCGCCAGCAGCCGCCTCCGGGTATCAGGGCAGAATGATGGCTACACCTTC. The V call is TRBV4-1, the J call TRBJ1-2; a weak D match, TRBD1 (5 bases). Trimming removed 4 bases at V and 6 bases at J, with 24 bases between. In germline, CDR1 is MGHRA, CDR2 YSYEKL. CDR3 length: 17 amino acids.

The chain carries TRBV28 and TRBJ2-1; 9 nucleotides match TRBD1. Germline assignment: CDR1 MDHEN and CDR2 SYDVKM. V dropped 5 bases and J dropped 5; count of bases not matched to a gene: 7. The CDR3 runs to 15 residues. The CDR3 here is CASSVGTGRNNEQFF. The CDR3 DNA sequence: TGTGCCAGCAGTGTCGGGACAGGGAGGAACAATGAGCAGTTCTTC.

This chain connects TRBV10-3 to TRBJ2-6; D may be TRBD1 (5 bases). The V gene lost 5 bases and the J gene lost 1 base, with 12 bases spanning the gap. Germline-derived CDR1 and CDR2 are ENHRY and SYGVKD. The CDR3 spans 16 residues. The DNA for the CDR3 is TGTGCCATCAGTCCAGGGATCGGGTCTGGGGCCAACGTCCTGACTTTC. It specifies CAISPGIGSGANVLTF.

CDR3 DNA: TGTGCCAGCAGCTTGAGAGGGAGCACTGAAGCTTTCTTT. Its translation is CASSLRGSTEAFF. The J gene is TRBJ1-1, the V gene TRBV7-8; the D is unclear. CDR3 length equals 13 residues. Between the trimmed V and J ends, which lost 3 bases and 4 bases, there was a span of 9 bases. Per the germline V gene, CDR1 is SGHVS and CDR2 is FQNEAQ.

The table lists this clone with a count of one. The CDR3 loop is CASSPTGTGRSYNSPLHF. CDR3 nucleotides: TGTGCCAGCAGTCCGACGGGGACAGGTAGATCCTATAATTCACCCCTCCACTTT. The chain is built from TRBV5-6 and TRBJ1-6, with TRBD1 identical over 8 bases. CDR1 and CDR2 from the germline V gene are SGHDT and YYEEEE. The CDR3 has 18 amino acids. J lost 1 base, V lost 5 bases, and 11 bases had no gene match.

V and J are TRBV5-1 and TRBJ1-1; no firm D call. Trimming cost V 0 bases and J 0 bases, with 6 bases left between them. Germline CDR1 is SGHRS and CDR2 is YFSETQ. This CDR3 contains 14 residues. The CDR3 loop reads CASSLGQMNTEAFF. Here the CDR3 DNA reads TGCGCCAGCAGCTTGGGGCAGATGAACACTGAAGCTTTCTTT.